The 32 T cell receptor beta chains below come from one sample, sequenced in a study of blood T cell repertoires in COVID-19. Produced via immunoSEQ multiplex PCR; TCRdb's table is partial and in-frame only. Among 300,000 to 450,000 clones listed, over 65% were seen once. Material for sequencing was peripheral blood. Source of these receptors: a human donor with acute or convalescent COVID-19. The donor label of this sample is uncertain.

This rearrangement joins TRBV23-1 to TRBJ1-6; D unresolved. TRBV23-1 is an ORF, and what it does is uncertain. The CDR3 is made up of 14 amino acids. V lost 4 bases and J lost 0, with 4 bases in between. CDR3 bases: TGCGCCAGCAGTCGCGGCTCCTATAATTCACCCCTCCACTTT. Amino acids: CASSRGSYNSPLHF.

The chain is built from TRBV7-9 and TRBJ1-1, with 9 bases lining up with TRBD1. Germline lookup yields CDR1 SEHNR and CDR2 FQNEAQ (reference sequence). The J segment lost 8 bases and the V segment lost 6 bases, leaving 10 bases of the junction unmatched. This CDR3 has 14 amino acids. The CDR3: CASSPGQGFGEAFF. The DNA for the CDR3 is TGTGCCAGCAGTCCGGGACAGGGTTTTGGAGAAGCTTTCTTT. Supplemented by reference TRBV7-9 and TRBJ1-1, the full variable domain reads DTGVSQNPRHKITKRGQNVTFRCDPISEHNRLYWYRQTLGQGPEFLTYFQNEAQLEKSRLLSDRFSAERPKGSFSTLEIQRTEQGDSAMYLCASSPGQGFGEAFFGQGTRLTVV.

This clone appeared a few times. CDR3 sequence: CASSEVGGSPLHF. The CDR3 DNA is TGCGCCAGCAGTGAGGTGGGGGGGTCACCCCTCCACTTT. The V call is TRBV10-1, the J call TRBJ1-6; D possibly corresponds to TRBD1 (5 bases). Looked up from germline, CDR1 is WNHNN and CDR2 is SYGVQD (reference sequence). CDR3 length: 13 residues. V gave up 2 bases and J gave up 10 bases, with 9 bases separating them.

The V call is TRBV7-8, the J call TRBJ1-4, with TRBD1 as a possible D gene (6 bases). Trimming left V 5 bases short and J 1 base short, with 11 bases between. Germline V gives CDR1 SGHVS, CDR2 FQNEAQ. The CDR3 has 15 residues. The DNA for the CDR3 is TGTGCCAGCAGCCCATTGGACAGAACTAATGAAAAACTGTTTTTT. It specifies CASSPLDRTNEKLFF.

The table lists this clone with a count of one. The chain uses TRBV12-3 or TRBV12-4 and TRBJ2-7; D is unresolved. CDR3 length equals 12 residues. Deletions cut 3 bases from V and 4 bases from J, with 7 bases between. DNA for the CDR3: TGTGCCAGCAGTTTGGGCCAGTACGAGCAGTACTTC. Its translation is CASSLGQYEQYF.

The J gene is TRBJ1-5, the V gene TRBV29-1, with D possibly being TRBD1 (5 bases). The germline gives CDR1 SQVTM, CDR2 ANQGSEA. V was trimmed by 7 bases and J by 2 bases, leaving 12 bases between them. This CDR3 is 13 amino acids long. CDR3 amino acids: CSAGAGGNQPQHF. The CDR3 DNA sequence: TGCAGCGCTGGGGCGGGGGGCAATCAGCCCCAGCATTTT.

The chain uses TRBV6-5 and TRBJ1-2; no clear D. Germline lookup yields CDR1 MNHEY and CDR2 SVGAGI. This CDR3 comprises 15 residues. Trimming stripped 2 bases from V and 5 bases from J, with 15 bases between. CDR3 DNA sequence: TGTGCCAGCAGTTACGTGGCAGGCCGGATTTATGGCTACACCTTC. It codes for CASSYVAGRIYGYTF.

The chain employs TRBV5-8 and TRBJ1-6; D uncertain. The CDR3 is 14 residues long. V lost 0 bases and J 7 bases, leaving 8 bases between the germline ends. Germline V lookup: CDR1 SGHTS, CDR2 YDEGEE. The CDR3, as DNA: TGTGCCAGCAGCTTGGTGGAGGGAAATTCACCCCTCCACTTT. This sequence encodes CASSLVEGNSPLHF.

The chain carries TRBV7-9 and TRBJ1-1, with TRBD1 matching over 7 bases. V dropped 11 bases and J dropped 0; count of bases not matched to a gene: 9. The CDR3 contains 14 residues. CDR1 and CDR2 from the germline V gene are SEHNR and FQNEAQ (reference sequence). CDR3 protein: CAGDRQGLNTEAFF. CDR3 nucleotide sequence: TGTGCCGGGGACCGACAGGGTCTGAACACTGAAGCTTTCTTT.

The chain employs TRBV19 and TRBJ1-1, with TRBD1 matching 8 bases. The CDR3 extends over 14 amino acids. Germline lookup yields CDR1 LNHDA and CDR2 SQIVND (reference sequence). Unmatched junction bases numbered 5, after V lost 4 bases and J lost 4 bases. In nucleotides, the CDR3 is TGTGCCAGTAGTACACAGGGGGGCCCCACTGAAGCTTTCTTT. Amino acids: CASSTQGGPTEAFF.

This clone was picked up a small number of times. This chain joins TRBV11-2 and TRBJ1-6, with TRBD1 matching over 7 bases. Germline lookup yields CDR1 SGHAT and CDR2 FQNNGV. CDR3 length: 14 amino acids. The V segment lost 6 bases and the J segment 5 bases; nucleotides outside the gene matches: 4. CDR3 DNA: TGTGCCAGCAGGGGGGACAGCAATAATTCACCCCTCCACTTT. This gives the protein CASRGDSNNSPLHF.

This chain links TRBV3-1 (or the pseudogene TRBV3-2) with TRBJ1-4; TRBD1 might be the D (6 bases). CDR1 and CDR2 from the germline V gene are LGHDT and YNNKEL (reference sequence). The CDR3 runs to 15 residues. Trimming shortened V by 3 bases and J by 3 bases, and 11 bases separated the two germline ends. CDR3: CASSHYRAPNEKLFF. The DNA of the CDR3 is TGTGCCAGCAGCCACTACAGGGCCCCTAATGAAAAACTGTTTTTT.

V and J are TRBV27 and TRBJ2-1; D is perhaps TRBD1 (6 bases). V gave up 1 base and J gave up 3 bases, with 16 bases separating them. The CDR3 runs to 17 residues. Germline lookup yields CDR1 MNHEY and CDR2 SMNVEV (reference sequence). CDR3 residues: CASSLYGQKGFYNEQFF. CDR3 nucleotide sequence: TGTGCCAGCAGTTTATACGGACAGAAGGGGTTCTACAATGAGCAGTTCTTC.

This chain links TRBV19 with TRBJ2-1, with D tentatively TRBD1 (6 bases). Germline CDR1 LNHDA, CDR2 SQIVND (reference sequence). Trimming stripped 5 bases from V and 4 bases from J, with 15 bases between. CDR3 length: 15 amino acids. CDR3 protein: CASSVGAYQYNEQFF. CDR3 nucleotides: TGTGCCAGTAGTGTGGGGGCCTATCAGTACAATGAGCAGTTCTTC.

V is TRBV3-1 (or the pseudogene TRBV3-2) and J is TRBJ1-1; TRBD1 agrees at 8 bases. The CDR3 sequence is 14 residues long. Germline trimming cut 6 bases from V and 3 bases from J; bases unmatched to any gene: 6. Germline CDR1 and CDR2: LGHDT and YNNKEL (reference sequence). The CDR3 coding sequence is TGTGCCAGCAGTTGGACAGGGTTCGACACTGAAGCTTTCTTT. Translation: CASSWTGFDTEAFF.

This clone was counted once. The chain employs TRBV11-3 and TRBJ2-1; D gene unclear. Germline-derived CDR1 and CDR2 are SGHNT and YENEEA. Between the trimmed V and J ends, which lost 2 bases and 9 bases, there was a span of 8 bases. The CDR3 sequence is 12 residues long. CDR3 region: CASSLTRGEQFF. The CDR3 DNA follows: TGTGCCAGCAGCTTAACGAGAGGTGAGCAGTTCTTC.

The chain combines TRBV7-6 with TRBJ2-2; D call uncertain. The V gene lost 3 bases and the J gene lost 1 base, with 9 bases spanning the gap. The germline CDR1 and CDR2 sequences are SGHVS and FNYEAQ. The CDR3 sequence is 15 residues long. CDR3 coding DNA: TGTGCCAGCAGCTTTAGTCGTCAGAACACCGGGGAGCTGTTTTTT. Encoded protein: CASSFSRQNTGELFF.

The chain recombines TRBV5-1 with TRBJ1-4, with a weak D call TRBD1 (5 bases). V was cut by 0 bases and J by 7 bases, with 7 bases left in between. Germline CDR1 is SGHRS and CDR2 is YFSETQ. This CDR3 spans 13 amino acids. The CDR3 here is CASSLEGAEKLFF. CDR3 bases: TGCGCCAGCAGCTTGGAAGGGGCTGAAAAACTGTTTTTT.

V usage is TRBV18 and J usage is TRBJ2-7, with TRBD1 as a possible D gene (6 bases). Trimming left V 8 bases short and J 5 bases short, with 13 bases between. The CDR3 consists of 12 residues. Germline CDR1 reads KGHSH; CDR2 reads LQKENI. The CDR3 coding sequence is TGTGCCAGCACCACAGGGTTAAACGAGCAGTACTTC. Amino acids: CASTTGLNEQYF. Complete variable domain (other parts from reference TRBV18 and TRBJ2-7): NAGVMQNPRHLVRRRGQEARLRCSPMKGHSHVYWYRQLPEEGLKFMVYLQKENIIDESGMPKERFSAEFPKEGPSILRIQQVVRGDSAAYFCASTTGLNEQYFGPGTRLTVT.

The chain has TRBV11-2 and TRBJ1-4; D unclear. Trimming took off 4 bases at V and 7 bases at J, with 13 bases between the two ends. This CDR3 contains 14 residues. CDR1 and CDR2 (germline): SGHAT, FQNNGV. The CDR3 here is CASSSGITGEKLFF. The CDR3 nucleotides are TGTGCCAGCAGCTCGGGGATTACCGGTGAAAAACTGTTTTTT.

The chain carries TRBV28 and TRBJ1-2, with 10 positions matching TRBD1. CDR1 and CDR2 from the germline V gene are MDHEN and SYDVKM. The CDR3 extends over 14 amino acids. With 5 bases clipped from V and 4 bases from J, the junction kept 4 bases outside the gene matches. The CDR3 spells CASSMGQGSYGYTF. The CDR3 DNA sequence: TGTGCCAGCAGTATGGGACAGGGGAGCTATGGCTACACCTTC.

V usage is TRBV3-1 (or the pseudogene TRBV3-2) and J usage is TRBJ1-2, with unresolved D. The CDR3 consists of 13 residues. Per the germline V gene, CDR1 is LGHDT and CDR2 is YNNKEL (reference sequence). Trimming left V 1 base short and J 4 bases short, with 7 bases between. The CDR3 coding sequence is TGTGCCAGCAGCCAAGTTCCCAGCTATGGCTACACCTTC. This encodes CASSQVPSYGYTF.

This chain connects TRBV4-2 to TRBJ2-1; D gene ambiguous. Per germline, CDR1 LGHNA and CDR2 YNFKEQ. Trimming cost V 2 bases and J 6 bases, with 11 bases left between them. The CDR3 runs 14 residues. The CDR3 is CASSQMGTFNEQFF. DNA for the CDR3: TGTGCCAGCAGCCAAATGGGCACCTTCAATGAGCAGTTCTTC.

The chain links TRBV5-1 to TRBJ1-2, with a weak D call TRBD1 (6 bases). Trimming pared 4 bases from V and 3 bases from J, leaving 13 bases between. CDR1 is SGHRS, CDR2 YFSETQ, per germline. The CDR3 sequence is 14 residues long. CDR3 in amino acids: CASSPAGGDYGYTF. The CDR3 DNA reads as TGCGCCAGCAGCCCGGCGGGGGGCGACTATGGCTACACCTTC.

This clone was observed a single time. This sequence joins TRBV20-1 and TRBJ1-5; a weak D match, TRBD1 (6 bases). V was cut by 3 bases and J by 0 bases, with 15 bases left in between. The CDR3 is made up of 16 amino acids. CDR1 and CDR2 from the germline V gene are DFQATT and SNEGSKA (reference sequence). The CDR3, as DNA: TGCAGTGCTAGTGGGTGGGGGGGCAATAGCAATCAGCCCCAGCATTTT. This translates into CSASGWGGNSNQPQHF.

On this clone: Distinct nucleotide sequences in the sample also encode this CDR3. This sequence joins TRBV18 and TRBJ1-1; perhaps TRBD1 as D (6 bases). CDR3 size: 13 residues. V shed 1 base and J shed 3 bases, with 6 bases lying between them. CDR1 is KGHSH and CDR2 is LQKENI in the germline V gene. CDR3 bases: TGTGCCAGCTCACCACAGGGGGACACTGAAGCTTTCTTT. This gives the protein CASSPQGDTEAFF. Together with reference TRBV18 and TRBJ1-1, the CDR3 gives the full variable domain: NAGVMQNPRHLVRRRGQEARLRCSPMKGHSHVYWYRQLPEEGLKFMVYLQKENIIDESGMPKERFSAEFPKEGPSILRIQQVVRGDSAAYFCASSPQGDTEAFFGQGTRLTVV.

CDR3 amino acids: CASSEGQGNEQFF. As DNA, the CDR3 is TGTGCCAGCAGTGAGGGACAGGGGAACGAGCAGTTCTTC. The chain joins TRBV27 to TRBJ2-1; 10 bases agree with TRBD1. The CDR3 has 13 residues. Germline V gives CDR1 MNHEY, CDR2 SMNVEV (reference sequence). The J segment lost 10 bases and the V segment lost 5 bases, leaving 5 bases of the junction unmatched.

The J gene is TRBJ1-2, the V gene TRBV5-5; a weak D match, TRBD1 (5 bases). From germline, CDR1 is SGHKS and CDR2 YYEKEE (reference sequence). CDR3 length: 14 amino acids. V dropped 3 bases and J dropped 4 bases, with 13 bases sitting between them. As DNA, the CDR3 is TGTGCCAGCAGCTGGGGGGACTTCGGCTATGGCTACACCTTC. Translation gives CASSWGDFGYGYTF.

The V gene is TRBV19, the J gene TRBJ2-5, with 7 bases identical to TRBD1. CDR1 is LNHDA and CDR2 is SQIVND in the germline V gene (reference sequence). The CDR3 consists of 15 residues. Trimming at V came to 4 bases and at J to 6 bases, leaving 11 bases not matched to a gene. The CDR3 protein is CASSTRDRGEKTQYF. The CDR3 coding sequence is TGTGCCAGTAGTACCCGGGACAGAGGCGAGAAGACCCAGTACTTC.

Comments on this clone: Other DNA sequences from this sample encode an identical CDR3 as well. The chain has TRBV18 and TRBJ2-7; 9 bases fit TRBD1. The CDR3 is made up of 15 amino acids. CDR1 and CDR2 from the germline V gene are KGHSH and LQKENI. Trimming at V came to 2 bases and at J to 1 base, leaving 3 bases not matched to a gene. The CDR3 protein is CASSPRGTGSYEQYF. In nucleotides, the CDR3 is TGTGCCAGCTCACCAAGAGGGACAGGGTCCTACGAGCAGTACTTC.

The chain links TRBV30 to TRBJ1-2; 7 bases map to TRBD1. In germline, CDR1 is GTSNPN, CDR2 SVGIG (reference sequence). This CDR3 contains 14 residues. V lost 6 bases and J lost 3; bases outside the gene matches: 10. CDR3 in DNA: TGTGCCTGCCAGAGGGGGCCGGGGGACTATGGCTACACCTTC. It codes for CACQRGPGDYGYTF.

This sequence joins TRBV15 and TRBJ1-4, with 7 bases aligning to TRBD1. The germline CDR1 and CDR2 sequences are LNHNV and YYDKDF (reference sequence). V lost 1 base to trimming and J lost 4 bases; unmatched junction nucleotides: 3. This CDR3 is built from 15 residues. The CDR3 DNA reads TGTGCCACCAGCAGAGGGAACAGGGGTAATGAAAAACTGTTTTTT. Residues: CATSRGNRGNEKLFF. The variable domain in full, with the rest retrieved from reference TRBV15 and TRBJ1-4, is DAMVIQNPRYQVTQFGKPVTLSCSQTLNHNVMYWYQQKSSQAPKLLFHYYDKDFNNEADTPDNFQSRRPNTSFCFLDIRSPGLGDTAMYLCATSRGNRGNEKLFFGSGTQLSVL.